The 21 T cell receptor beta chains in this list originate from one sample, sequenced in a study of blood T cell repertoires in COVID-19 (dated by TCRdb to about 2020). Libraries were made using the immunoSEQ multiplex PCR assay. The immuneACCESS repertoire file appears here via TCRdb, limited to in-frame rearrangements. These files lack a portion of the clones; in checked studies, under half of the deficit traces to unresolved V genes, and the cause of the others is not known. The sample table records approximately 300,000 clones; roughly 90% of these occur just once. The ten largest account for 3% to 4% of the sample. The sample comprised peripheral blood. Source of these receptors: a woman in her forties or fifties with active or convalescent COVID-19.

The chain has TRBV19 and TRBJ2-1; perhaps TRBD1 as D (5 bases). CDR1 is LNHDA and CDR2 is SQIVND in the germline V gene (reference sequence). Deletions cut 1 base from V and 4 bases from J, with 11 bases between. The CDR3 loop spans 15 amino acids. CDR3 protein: CASSIGGGPYNEQFF. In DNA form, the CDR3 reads TGTGCCAGTAGTATAGGGGGCGGACCGTACAATGAGCAGTTCTTC.

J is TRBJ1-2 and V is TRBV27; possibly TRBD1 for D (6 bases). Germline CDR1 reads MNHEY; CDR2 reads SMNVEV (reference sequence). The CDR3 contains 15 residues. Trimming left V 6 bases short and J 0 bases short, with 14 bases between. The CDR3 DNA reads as TGTGCCAGCAGCACCACAGGGAAGGCTAACTATGGCTACACCTTC. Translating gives CASSTTGKANYGYTF.

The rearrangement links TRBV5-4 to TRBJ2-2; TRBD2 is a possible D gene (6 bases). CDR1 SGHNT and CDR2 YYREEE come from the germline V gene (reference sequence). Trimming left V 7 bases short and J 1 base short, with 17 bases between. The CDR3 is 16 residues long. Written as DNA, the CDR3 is TGTGCCAGCGCCAGCACAAAGGGAGGGAACACCGGGGAGCTGTTTTTT. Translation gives CASASTKGGNTGELFF.

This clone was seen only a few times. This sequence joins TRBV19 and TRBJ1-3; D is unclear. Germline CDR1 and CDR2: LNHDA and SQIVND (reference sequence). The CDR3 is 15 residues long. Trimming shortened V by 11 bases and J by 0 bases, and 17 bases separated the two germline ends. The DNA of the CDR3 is TGTGCCTCAGTAATCGCAGGCTACTCTGGAAACACCATATATTTT. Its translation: CASVIAGYSGNTIYF.

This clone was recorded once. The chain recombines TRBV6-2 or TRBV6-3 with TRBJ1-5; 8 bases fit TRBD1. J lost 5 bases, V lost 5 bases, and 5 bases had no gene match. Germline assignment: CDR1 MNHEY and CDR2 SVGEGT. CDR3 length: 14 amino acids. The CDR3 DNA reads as TGTGCCAGCAGTAGGACAGGGCCGGATCAGCCCCAGCATTTT. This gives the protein CASSRTGPDQPQHF.

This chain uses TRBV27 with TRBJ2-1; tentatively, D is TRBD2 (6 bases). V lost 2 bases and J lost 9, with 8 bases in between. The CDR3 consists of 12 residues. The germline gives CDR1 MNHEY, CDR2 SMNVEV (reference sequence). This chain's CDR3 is CASSLGGSEQFF. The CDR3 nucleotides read TGTGCCAGCAGTTTAGGGGGGTCTGAGCAGTTCTTC.

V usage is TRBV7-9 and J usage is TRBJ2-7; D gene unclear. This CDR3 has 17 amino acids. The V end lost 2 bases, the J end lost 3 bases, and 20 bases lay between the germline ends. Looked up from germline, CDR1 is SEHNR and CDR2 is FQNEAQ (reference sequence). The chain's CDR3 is CASSLKPRTETVYEQYF. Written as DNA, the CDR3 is TGTGCCAGCAGCTTAAAACCACGCACGGAAACAGTCTACGAGCAGTACTTC.

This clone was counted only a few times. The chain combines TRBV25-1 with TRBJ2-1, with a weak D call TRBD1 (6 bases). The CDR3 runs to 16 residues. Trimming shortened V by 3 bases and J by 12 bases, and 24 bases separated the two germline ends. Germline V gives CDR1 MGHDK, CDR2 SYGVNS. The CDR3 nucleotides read TGTGCCAGCAGTGATCCCCCTGGACCCACAAAACAGGGGCAGTTCTTC. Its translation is CASSDPPGPTKQGQFF.

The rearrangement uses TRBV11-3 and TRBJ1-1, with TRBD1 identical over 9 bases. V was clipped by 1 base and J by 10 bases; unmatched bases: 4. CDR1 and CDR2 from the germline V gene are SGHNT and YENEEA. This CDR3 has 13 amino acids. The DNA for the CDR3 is TGTGCCAGCAGCTTAGGACAGGGGGGCGCAGCTTTCTTT. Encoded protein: CASSLGQGGAAFF.

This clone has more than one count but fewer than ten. Written as DNA, the CDR3 is TGTGCCACCAGTGATTTGAAGGGGGCGGACGGGGAGCTGTTTTTT. It specifies CATSDLKGADGELFF. The chain recombines TRBV24-1 with TRBJ2-2; TRBD1 matches 7 bases. Germline V gene lookup returns CDR1 KGHDR and CDR2 SFDVKD. This CDR3 is built from 15 residues. The trim removed 0 bases at V and 7 bases at J, leaving 4 bases unmatched.

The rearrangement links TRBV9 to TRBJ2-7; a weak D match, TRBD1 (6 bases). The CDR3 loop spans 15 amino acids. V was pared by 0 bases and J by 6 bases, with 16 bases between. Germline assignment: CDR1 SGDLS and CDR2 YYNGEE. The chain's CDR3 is CASSVATGPGTEQYF. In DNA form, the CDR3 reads TGTGCCAGCAGCGTAGCGACAGGCCCTGGTACCGAGCAGTACTTC.

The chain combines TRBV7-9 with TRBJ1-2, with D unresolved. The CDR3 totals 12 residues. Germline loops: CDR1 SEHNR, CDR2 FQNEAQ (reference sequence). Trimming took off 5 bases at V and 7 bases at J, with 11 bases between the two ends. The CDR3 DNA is TGTGCCAGCAGCCCTCTTGAGGCTGGCTACACCTTC. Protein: CASSPLEAGYTF.

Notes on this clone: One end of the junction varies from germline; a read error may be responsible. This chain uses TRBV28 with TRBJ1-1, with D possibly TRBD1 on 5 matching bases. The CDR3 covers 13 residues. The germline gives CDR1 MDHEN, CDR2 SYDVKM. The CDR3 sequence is CASSGLRVGETFF. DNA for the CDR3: TGTGCCAGCTCGGGACTCCGAGTGGGTGAAACTTTCTTT.

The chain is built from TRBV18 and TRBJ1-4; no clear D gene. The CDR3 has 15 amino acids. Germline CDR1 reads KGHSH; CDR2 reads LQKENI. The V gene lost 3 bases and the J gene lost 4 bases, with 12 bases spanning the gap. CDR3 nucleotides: TGTGCCAGCTCACCCCAAGGCGGGATTAATGAAAAACTGTTTTTT. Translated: CASSPQGGINEKLFF.

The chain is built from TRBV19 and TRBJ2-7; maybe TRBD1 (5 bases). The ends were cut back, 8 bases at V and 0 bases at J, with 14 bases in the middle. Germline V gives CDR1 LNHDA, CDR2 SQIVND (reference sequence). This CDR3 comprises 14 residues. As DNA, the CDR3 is TGTGCCAGTGGTCAGGGTTCCTCCTCCTACGAGCAGTACTTC. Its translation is CASGQGSSSYEQYF.

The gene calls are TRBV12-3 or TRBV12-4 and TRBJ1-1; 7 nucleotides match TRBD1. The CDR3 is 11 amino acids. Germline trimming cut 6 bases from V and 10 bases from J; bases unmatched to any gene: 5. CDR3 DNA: TGTGCCAGCAGGTCCGCAGGGGGAGCTTTCTTT. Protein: CASRSAGGAFF.

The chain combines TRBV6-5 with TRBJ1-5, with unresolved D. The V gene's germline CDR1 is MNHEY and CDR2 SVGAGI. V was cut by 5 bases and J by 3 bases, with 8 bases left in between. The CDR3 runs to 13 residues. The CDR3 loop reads CASSNQFNQPQHF. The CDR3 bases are TGTGCCAGCAGTAATCAATTCAATCAGCCCCAGCATTTT.

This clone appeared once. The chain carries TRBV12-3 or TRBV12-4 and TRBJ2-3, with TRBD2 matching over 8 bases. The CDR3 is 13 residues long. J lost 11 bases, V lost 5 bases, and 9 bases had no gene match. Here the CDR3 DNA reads TGTGCCAGCAGTGTAGGCACGGGACTAGTGCAGTATTTT. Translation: CASSVGTGLVQYF.

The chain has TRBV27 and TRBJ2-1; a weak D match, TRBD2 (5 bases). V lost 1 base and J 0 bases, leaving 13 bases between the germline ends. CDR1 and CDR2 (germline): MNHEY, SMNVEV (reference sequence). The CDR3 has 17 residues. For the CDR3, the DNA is TGTGCCAGCAGTTTATTCCCGGACTTGAACTCCTACAATGAGCAGTTCTTC. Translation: CASSLFPDLNSYNEQFF.

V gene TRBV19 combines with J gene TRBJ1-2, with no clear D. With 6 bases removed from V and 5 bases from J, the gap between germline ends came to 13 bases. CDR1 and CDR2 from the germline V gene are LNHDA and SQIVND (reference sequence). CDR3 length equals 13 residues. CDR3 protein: CASSPAERYGYTF. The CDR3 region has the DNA TGTGCCAGTAGCCCTGCGGAGAGATATGGCTACACCTTC.

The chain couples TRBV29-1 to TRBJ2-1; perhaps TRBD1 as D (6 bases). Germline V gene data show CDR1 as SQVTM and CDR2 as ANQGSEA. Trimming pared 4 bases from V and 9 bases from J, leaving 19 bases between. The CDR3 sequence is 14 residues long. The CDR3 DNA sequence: TGCAGCGTTGGTTTGGGACACCCCGAGACTGAGCAGTTCTTC. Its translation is CSVGLGHPETEQFF.